This entry lists 19 T cell receptor beta chains sequenced from one sample in a study of T cell responses to AZD1222 COVID-19 vaccine. Only in-frame clones appear in the TCRdb table, and some are missing; sequencing was by immunoSEQ multiplex PCR. The sample contains tens of thousands of clones, 85% of which appear only once. This sample comprised peripheral blood, obtained on day 0 of AZD1222 vaccination. These receptors were obtained from an adult in good health.

This clone was observed a handful of times. The genes are TRBV27 and TRBJ1-2, with D possibly matching TRBD1 (6 bases). Deletions cut 2 bases from V and 5 bases from J, with 18 bases between. The length of the CDR3 is 16 residues. The germline V gene encodes CDR1 MNHEY and CDR2 SMNVEV (reference sequence). The CDR3 nucleotides read TGTGCCAGCAGTTTAGGGCGACAGGCACCCCCTTATGGCTACACCTTC. Translated: CASSLGRQAPPYGYTF.

This chain connects TRBV9 to TRBJ2-7; TRBD2 aligns across 9 bases. Germline V gene data show CDR1 as SGDLS and CDR2 as YYNGEE. After removal of 0 bases from V and 5 bases from J, the junction contained 3 bases not matched to a gene. The CDR3 loop spans 14 amino acids. The CDR3 DNA follows: TGTGCCAGCAGCGTAGGGACTAGCGTAGACGAGCAGTACTTC. The encoded protein is CASSVGTSVDEQYF.

The chain combines TRBV5-6 with TRBJ2-7; TRBD1 matches 7 bases. The CDR3 is made up of 15 amino acids. V gave up 6 bases and J gave up 4 bases; unmatched junction bases: 13. The germline V gene has CDR1 SGHDT and CDR2 YYEEEE. CDR3 in DNA: TGTGCCAGCAAGCCCCCGGGACAGAAGGCGTACGAGCAGTACTTC. Its translation: CASKPPGQKAYEQYF.

The CDR3 region is CASSPRGGKEQYF. CDR3 sequence (DNA): TGTGCCAGCTCACCCCGGGGGGGCAAGGAGCAGTACTTC. The chain carries TRBV18 and TRBJ2-7; 8 positions agree with TRBD2. Trimming removed 3 bases from V and 7 bases from J; junction bases left unmatched: 5. Germline CDR1 is KGHSH and CDR2 is LQKENI. The CDR3 has 13 residues.

V gene TRBV6-4 combines with J gene TRBJ1-2; D possibly corresponds to TRBD1 (6 bases). Germline V gene data show CDR1 as MRHNA and CDR2 as SNTAGT. V lost 5 bases, J lost 5 bases, and 27 bases lay in between. This CDR3 has 18 residues. The CDR3 region is CASSPQGFGRSSMYGYTF. CDR3 DNA sequence: TGTGCCAGCAGTCCACAGGGTTTTGGACGGTCGTCGATGTATGGCTACACCTTC.

This clone was recorded once. The rearrangement joins TRBV9 to TRBJ1-1; D unresolved. Germline V gives CDR1 SGDLS, CDR2 YYNGEE. Trimming cost V 0 bases and J 3 bases, with 18 bases left between them. The CDR3 consists of 17 residues. CDR3 sequence reads: CASSVAQGVYAHTEAFF. CDR3 DNA: TGTGCCAGCAGCGTAGCTCAAGGAGTCTATGCCCACACTGAAGCTTTCTTT.

This chain's CDR3 is CASSIGGTSGYEQYF. In DNA form, the CDR3 reads TGTGCCAGTAGTATAGGGGGGACTAGCGGCTACGAGCAGTACTTC. This chain joins TRBV19 and TRBJ2-7, with 11 positions matching TRBD2. The germline CDR1 and CDR2 sequences are LNHDA and SQIVND (reference sequence). The CDR3 is made up of 15 amino acids. Trimming removed 1 base from V and 3 bases from J; junction bases left unmatched: 2.

The gene calls are TRBV9 and TRBJ2-3; D call uncertain. Germline V CDR1 and CDR2: SGDLS, YYNGEE. Trimming shortened V by 3 bases and J by 0 bases, and 2 bases separated the two germline ends. The CDR3 sequence is 12 residues long. Written as DNA, the CDR3 is TGTGCCAGCAGCGCCAGCACAGATACGCAGTATTTT. It translates to CASSASTDTQYF.

This chain links TRBV5-4 with TRBJ1-2, with a weak D call TRBD1 (5 bases). This CDR3 has 15 residues. Germline CDR1 reads SGHNT; CDR2 reads YYREEE (reference sequence). Trimming shortened V by 3 bases and J by 4 bases, and 16 bases separated the two germline ends. The CDR3 DNA follows: TGTGCCAGCAGCTCCCAGGAGAGGGGAGGCTATGGCTACACCTTC. Protein product: CASSSQERGGYGYTF. Together with reference TRBV5-4 and TRBJ1-2, the CDR3 gives the full variable domain: ETGVTQSPTHLIKTRGQQVTLRCSSQSGHNTVSWYQQALGQGPQFIFQYYREEENGRGNFPPRFSGLQFPNYSSELNVNALELDDSALYLCASSSQERGGYGYTFGSGTRLTVV.

The J gene is TRBJ1-1, the V gene TRBV6-5, with a tentative D call TRBD1 (5 bases). Germline loops: CDR1 MNHEY, CDR2 SVGAGI. V gave up 6 bases and J gave up 1 base, with 15 bases separating them. This CDR3 is 15 amino acids long. Here the CDR3 reads CASSPTGVRNTEAFF. CDR3 sequence (DNA): TGTGCCAGCAGCCCCACGGGGGTAAGGAACACTGAAGCTTTCTTT.

This clone was recorded only once. The chain joins TRBV7-8 to TRBJ1-1; 7 bases are shared with TRBD1. The CDR3 has 16 amino acids. Germline V gene lookup returns CDR1 SGHVS and CDR2 FQNEAQ. V was pared by 6 bases and J by 5 bases, with 15 bases of the junction left unmatched. CDR3 amino acids: CASSSPTGTVTTEAFF. In DNA form, the CDR3 reads TGTGCCAGCAGTTCCCCCACCGGGACAGTGACAACTGAAGCTTTCTTT.

The chain links TRBV5-1 to TRBJ2-7, with 9 bases that match TRBD1. This CDR3 comprises 14 residues. With V trimmed by 3 bases and J by 5 bases, 6 bases remained unmatched. CDR1 SGHRS and CDR2 YFSETQ come from the germline V gene. CDR3 bases: TGCGCCAGCAGCTGGACAGGGGTAGGGGACGAGCAGTACTTC. Translation gives CASSWTGVGDEQYF.

This clone was observed a single time. The genes are TRBV5-1 and TRBJ2-3; 10 positions agree with TRBD1. CDR3 size: 17 residues. The trim removed 4 bases at V and 5 bases at J, leaving 13 bases unmatched. Germline assignment: CDR1 SGHRS and CDR2 YFSETQ. For the CDR3, the DNA is TGCGCCAGCAGCCCGGGGCCCATCGGGACAGGGGAAGATACGCAGTATTTT. Translation gives CASSPGPIGTGEDTQYF.

The V and J genes are TRBV6-1 and TRBJ2-2; D possibly corresponds to TRBD2 (5 bases). V dropped 1 base and J dropped 0 bases, with 12 bases sitting between them. The CDR3 sequence is 17 residues long. Germline V gene data show CDR1 as MNHNS and CDR2 as SASEGT. CDR3 DNA: TGTGCCAGCAGTGAAGTTGTAGGGAGTACGAACACCGGGGAGCTGTTTTTT. Its translation: CASSEVVGSTNTGELFF.

The V and J genes are TRBV7-3 and TRBJ2-3; 8 bases agree with TRBD2. This CDR3 region has 17 residues. The ends lost 3 bases at V and 4 bases at J; junction bases unmatched: 12. The germline V gene has CDR1 SGHTA and CDR2 FQGTGA. The CDR3 coding sequence is TGTGCCAGCAGCTTGACCCCGGGACTAGTAGGCGCAGATACGCAGTATTTT. Its translation is CASSLTPGLVGADTQYF.

The rearrangement uses TRBV3-1 (or the pseudogene TRBV3-2) and TRBJ2-7; 11 positions agree with TRBD1. With 9 bases clipped from V and 0 bases from J, the junction kept 7 bases outside the gene matches. The CDR3 has 15 residues. The germline V gene has CDR1 LGHDT and CDR2 YNNKEL (reference sequence). CDR3 sequence (DNA): TGTGCCAGTTGCCGGGGGACAGGGGGCTCCTACGAGCAGTACTTC. Its translation: CASCRGTGGSYEQYF.

The chain carries TRBV2 and TRBJ1-1; D remains unclear. Per the germline V gene, CDR1 is SNHLY and CDR2 is FYNNEI. The CDR3 covers 15 residues. The ends were cut back, 2 bases at V and 4 bases at J, with 14 bases in the middle. The CDR3 reads CASSETQLTGTEAFF. As DNA, the CDR3 is TGTGCCAGCAGTGAAACTCAACTGACGGGCACTGAAGCTTTCTTT.

Only a few counts were recorded for this clone. CDR3 loop: CASSWMSGEQYF. The CDR3 coding sequence is TGTGCCAGCAGTTGGATGTCCGGCGAGCAGTACTTC. This chain joins TRBV11-2 and TRBJ2-7; unclear D gene. V dropped 6 bases and J dropped 6 bases, with 12 bases sitting between them. The CDR3 length is 12 residues. Germline CDR1 SGHAT, CDR2 FQNNGV.

This clone appeared once. The chain joins TRBV11-2 to TRBJ2-7; D call uncertain. The CDR3 spans 14 residues. The germline V and J ends were trimmed by 0 bases and 1 base, with 7 bases remaining between them. CDR1 and CDR2 from the germline V gene are SGHAT and FQNNGV. The CDR3 loop is CASSLDFASYEQYF. DNA for the CDR3: TGTGCCAGCAGCTTAGATTTCGCTTCCTACGAGCAGTACTTC.